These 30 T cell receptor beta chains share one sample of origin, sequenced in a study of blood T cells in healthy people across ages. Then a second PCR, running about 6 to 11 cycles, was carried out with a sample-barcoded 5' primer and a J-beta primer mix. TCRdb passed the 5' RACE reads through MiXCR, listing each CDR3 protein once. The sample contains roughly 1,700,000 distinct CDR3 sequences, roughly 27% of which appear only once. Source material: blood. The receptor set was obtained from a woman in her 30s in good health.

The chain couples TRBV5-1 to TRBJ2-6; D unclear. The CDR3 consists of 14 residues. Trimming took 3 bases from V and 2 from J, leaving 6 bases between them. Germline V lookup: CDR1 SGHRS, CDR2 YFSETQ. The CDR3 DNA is TGCGCCAGCAGCTCAGATGCTGGGGCCAACGTCCTGACTTTC. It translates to CASSSDAGANVLTF.

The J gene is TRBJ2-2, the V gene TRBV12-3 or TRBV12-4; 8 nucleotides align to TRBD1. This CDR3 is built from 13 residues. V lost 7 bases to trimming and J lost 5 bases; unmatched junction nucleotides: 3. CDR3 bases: TGTGCCAGCACCAGACAGGGGACCGGGGAGCTGTTTTTT. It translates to CASTRQGTGELFF.

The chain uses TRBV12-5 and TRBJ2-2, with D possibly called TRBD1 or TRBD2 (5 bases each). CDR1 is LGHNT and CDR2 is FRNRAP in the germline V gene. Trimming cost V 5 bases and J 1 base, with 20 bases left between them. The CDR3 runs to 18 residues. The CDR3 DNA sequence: TGTGCTAGTGGTCCCTACTCGGGGCCTGGACGGAACACCGGGGAGCTGTTTTTT. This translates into CASGPYSGPGRNTGELFF.

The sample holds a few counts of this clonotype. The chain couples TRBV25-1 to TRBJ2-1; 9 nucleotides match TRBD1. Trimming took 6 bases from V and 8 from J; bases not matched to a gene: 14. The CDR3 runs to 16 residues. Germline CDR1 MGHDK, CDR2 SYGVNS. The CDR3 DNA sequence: TGTGCCAGCAGCTTACAGGGGGCGCGAAGAGAATATGAGCAGTTCTTC. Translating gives CASSLQGARREYEQFF.

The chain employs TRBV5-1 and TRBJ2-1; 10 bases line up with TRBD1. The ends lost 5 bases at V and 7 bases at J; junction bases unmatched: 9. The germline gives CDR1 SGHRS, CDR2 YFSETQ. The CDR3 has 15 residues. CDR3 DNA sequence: TGCGCCAGCAGTACTCGACAGGGGGCGGGAAATGAGCAGTTCTTC. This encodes CASSTRQGAGNEQFF.

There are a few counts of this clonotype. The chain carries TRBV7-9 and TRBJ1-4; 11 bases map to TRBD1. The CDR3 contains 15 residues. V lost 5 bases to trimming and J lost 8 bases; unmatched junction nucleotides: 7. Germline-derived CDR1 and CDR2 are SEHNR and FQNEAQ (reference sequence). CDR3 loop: CASSPWDRGGEKLFF. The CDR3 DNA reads TGTGCCAGCAGCCCATGGGACAGGGGGGGCGAAAAACTGTTTTTT.

CDR3 protein: CAWSVLTGTGGFEQYF. The CDR3 DNA reads TGTGCCTGGAGTGTACTTACAGGGACAGGGGGGTTCGAGCAGTACTTC. This sequence joins TRBV30 and TRBJ2-7; TRBD1 aligns across 11 bases. This CDR3 contains 16 residues. V shed 0 bases, J shed 6 bases, and the junction held 10 bases outside the gene matches. The germline V gene encodes CDR1 GTSNPN and CDR2 SVGIG (reference sequence). The full variable domain, in which reference TRBV30 and TRBJ2-7 provide the parts outside the CDR3, is SQTIHQWPATLVQPVGSPLSLECTVEGTSNPNLYWYRQAAGRGLQLLFYSVGIGQISSEVPQNLSASRPQDRQFILSSKKLLLSDSGFYLCAWSVLTGTGGFEQYFGPGTRLTVT.

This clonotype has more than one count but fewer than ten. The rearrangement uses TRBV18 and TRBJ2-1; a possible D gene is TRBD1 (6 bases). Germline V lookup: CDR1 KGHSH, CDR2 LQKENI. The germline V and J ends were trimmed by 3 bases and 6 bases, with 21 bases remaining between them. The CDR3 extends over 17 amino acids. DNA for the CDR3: TGTGCCAGCTCACCGGAGGCCAGGGGACCCGGGCTCAATGAGCAGTTCTTC. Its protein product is CASSPEARGPGLNEQFF. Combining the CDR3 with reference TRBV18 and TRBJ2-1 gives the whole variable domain NAGVMQNPRHLVRRRGQEARLRCSPMKGHSHVYWYRQLPEEGLKFMVYLQKENIIDESGMPKERFSAEFPKEGPSILRIQQVVRGDSAAYFCASSPEARGPGLNEQFFGPGTRLTVL.

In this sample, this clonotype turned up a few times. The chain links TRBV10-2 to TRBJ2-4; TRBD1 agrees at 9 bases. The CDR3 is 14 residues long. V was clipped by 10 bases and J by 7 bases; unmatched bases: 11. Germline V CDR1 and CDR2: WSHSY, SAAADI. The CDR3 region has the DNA TGCGCCACCACCCGGGACAGGGAATTGAACATTCAGTACTTC. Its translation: CATTRDRELNIQYF.

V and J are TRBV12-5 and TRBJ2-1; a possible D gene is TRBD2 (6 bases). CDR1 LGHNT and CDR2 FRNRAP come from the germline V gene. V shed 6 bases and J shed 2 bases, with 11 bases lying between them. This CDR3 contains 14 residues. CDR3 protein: CASGGGTTYNEQFF. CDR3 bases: TGTGCTAGTGGCGGGGGAACTACCTACAATGAGCAGTTCTTC.

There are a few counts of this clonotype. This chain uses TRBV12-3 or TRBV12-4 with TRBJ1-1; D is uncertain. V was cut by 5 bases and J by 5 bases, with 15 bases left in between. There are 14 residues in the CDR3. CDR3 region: CASSRSISGTEAFF. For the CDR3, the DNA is TGTGCCAGCAGTAGGAGTATTTCGGGAACTGAAGCTTTCTTT.

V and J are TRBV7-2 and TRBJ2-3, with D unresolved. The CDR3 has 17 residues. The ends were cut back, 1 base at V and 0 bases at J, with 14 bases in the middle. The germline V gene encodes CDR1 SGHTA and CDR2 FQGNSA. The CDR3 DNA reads TGTGCCAGCAGCTTAGGAGCGATGGGCCCTAGCACAGATACGCAGTATTTT. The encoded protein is CASSLGAMGPSTDTQYF.

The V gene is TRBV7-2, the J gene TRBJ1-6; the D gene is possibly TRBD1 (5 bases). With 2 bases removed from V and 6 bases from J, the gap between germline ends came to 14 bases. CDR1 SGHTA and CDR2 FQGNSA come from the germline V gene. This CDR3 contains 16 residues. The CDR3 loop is CASSLLSGGANSPLHF. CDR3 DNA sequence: TGTGCCAGCAGCTTATTGAGCGGGGGAGCTAATTCACCCCTCCACTTT.

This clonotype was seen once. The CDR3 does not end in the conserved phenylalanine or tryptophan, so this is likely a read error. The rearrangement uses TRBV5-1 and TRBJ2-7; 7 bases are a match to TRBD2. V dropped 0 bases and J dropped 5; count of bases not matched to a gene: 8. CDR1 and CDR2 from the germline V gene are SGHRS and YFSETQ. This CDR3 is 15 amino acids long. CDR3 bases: TGCGCCAGCAGCTTGGTTGCGCGGGAGCTCGACGAGCAGTACATC. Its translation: CASSLVARELDEQYI.

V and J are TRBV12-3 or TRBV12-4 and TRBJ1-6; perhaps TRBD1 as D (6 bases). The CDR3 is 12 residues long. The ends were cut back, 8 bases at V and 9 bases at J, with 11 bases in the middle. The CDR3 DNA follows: TGTGCCAGCGGAACGGGGGCTTCACCCCTCCACTTT. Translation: CASGTGASPLHF.

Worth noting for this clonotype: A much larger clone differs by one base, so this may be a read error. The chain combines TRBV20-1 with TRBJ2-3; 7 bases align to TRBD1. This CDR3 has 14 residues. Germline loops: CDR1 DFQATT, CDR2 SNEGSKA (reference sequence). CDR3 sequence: CSASRGLGTDAQYF. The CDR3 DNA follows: TGCAGTGCTAGTAGGGGGCTAGGCACAGATGCGCAGTATTTT.

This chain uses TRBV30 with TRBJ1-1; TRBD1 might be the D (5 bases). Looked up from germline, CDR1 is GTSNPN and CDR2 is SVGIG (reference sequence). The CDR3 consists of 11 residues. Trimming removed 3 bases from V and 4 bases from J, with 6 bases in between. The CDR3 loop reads CAWRGGTEAFF. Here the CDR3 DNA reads TGTGCCTGGAGGGGGGGCACTGAAGCTTTCTTT.

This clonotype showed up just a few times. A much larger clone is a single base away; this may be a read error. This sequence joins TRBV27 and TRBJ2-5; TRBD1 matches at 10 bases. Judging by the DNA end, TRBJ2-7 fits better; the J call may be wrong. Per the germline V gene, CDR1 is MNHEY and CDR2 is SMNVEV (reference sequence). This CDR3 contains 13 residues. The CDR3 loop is CASGWDRGCEQYF. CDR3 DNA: TGTGCCAGCGGATGGGACAGGGGCTGCGAGCAGTACTTC.

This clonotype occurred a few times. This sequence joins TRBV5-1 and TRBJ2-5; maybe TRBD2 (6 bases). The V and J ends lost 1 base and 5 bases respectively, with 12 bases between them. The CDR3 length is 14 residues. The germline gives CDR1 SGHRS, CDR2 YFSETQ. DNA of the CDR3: TGCGCCAGCAGCTTGTATGGGGCGGGGGAGACCCAGTACTTC. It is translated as CASSLYGAGETQYF.

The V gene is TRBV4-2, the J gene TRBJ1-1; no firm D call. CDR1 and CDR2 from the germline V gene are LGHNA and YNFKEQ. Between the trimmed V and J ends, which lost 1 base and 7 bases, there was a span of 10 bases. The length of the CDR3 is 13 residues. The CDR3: CASSQGEYLEAFF. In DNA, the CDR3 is TGTGCCAGCAGCCAAGGGGAATACCTTGAAGCTTTCTTT.

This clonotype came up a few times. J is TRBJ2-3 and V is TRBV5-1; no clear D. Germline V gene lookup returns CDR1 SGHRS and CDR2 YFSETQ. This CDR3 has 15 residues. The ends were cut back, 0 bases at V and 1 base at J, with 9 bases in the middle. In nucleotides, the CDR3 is TGCGCCAGCAGCTTGGGACGGTACGGCACAGATACGCAGTATTTT. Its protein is CASSLGRYGTDTQYF.

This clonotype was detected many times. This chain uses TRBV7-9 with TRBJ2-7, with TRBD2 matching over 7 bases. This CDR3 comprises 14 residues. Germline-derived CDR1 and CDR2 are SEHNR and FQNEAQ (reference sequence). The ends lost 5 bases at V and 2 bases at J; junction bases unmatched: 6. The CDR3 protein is CASSSGTAPYEQYF. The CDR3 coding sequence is TGTGCCAGCAGCAGCGGGACGGCACCCTACGAGCAGTACTTC.

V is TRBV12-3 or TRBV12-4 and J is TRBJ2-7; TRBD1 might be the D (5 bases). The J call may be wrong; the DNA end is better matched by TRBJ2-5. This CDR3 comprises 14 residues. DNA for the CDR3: TGTGCCAGCAGTCACCACAGGAGTCAAGAGACCCAGTACTTC. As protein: CASSHHRSQETQYF.

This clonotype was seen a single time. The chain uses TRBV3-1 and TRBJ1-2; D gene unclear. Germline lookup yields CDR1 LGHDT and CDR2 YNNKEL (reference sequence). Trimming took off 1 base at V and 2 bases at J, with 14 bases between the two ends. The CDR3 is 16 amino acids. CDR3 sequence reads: CASSQVLSRSNYGYTF. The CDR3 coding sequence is TGTGCCAGCAGCCAAGTCCTAAGCAGGAGCAACTATGGCTACACCTTC.

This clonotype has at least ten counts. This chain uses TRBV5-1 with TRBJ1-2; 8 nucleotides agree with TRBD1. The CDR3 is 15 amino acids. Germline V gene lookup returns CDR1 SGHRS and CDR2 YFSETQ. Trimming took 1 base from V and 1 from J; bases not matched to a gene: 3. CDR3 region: CASSLYRGDNYGYTF. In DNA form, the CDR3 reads TGCGCCAGCAGCTTGTACAGGGGGGATAACTATGGCTACACCTTC.

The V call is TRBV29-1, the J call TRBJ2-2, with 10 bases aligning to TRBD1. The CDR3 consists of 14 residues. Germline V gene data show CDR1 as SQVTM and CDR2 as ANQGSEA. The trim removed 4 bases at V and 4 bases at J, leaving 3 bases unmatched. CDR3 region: CSVATGGFTGELFF. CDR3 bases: TGCAGCGTTGCGACAGGGGGCTTCACCGGGGAGCTGTTTTTT.

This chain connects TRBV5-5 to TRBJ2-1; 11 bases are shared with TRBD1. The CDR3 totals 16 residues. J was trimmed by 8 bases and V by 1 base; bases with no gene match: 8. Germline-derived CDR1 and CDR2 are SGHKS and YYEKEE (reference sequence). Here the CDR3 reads CASSLTPGTGGDEQFF. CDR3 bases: TGTGCCAGCAGCTTGACTCCCGGGACAGGGGGGGATGAGCAGTTCTTC.

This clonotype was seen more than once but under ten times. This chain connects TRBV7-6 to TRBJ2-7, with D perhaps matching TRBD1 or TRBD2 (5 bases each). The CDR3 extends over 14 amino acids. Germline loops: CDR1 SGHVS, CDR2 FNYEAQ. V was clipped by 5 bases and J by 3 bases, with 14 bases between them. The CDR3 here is CASSQRGDSYEQYF. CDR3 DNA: TGTGCCAGCAGCCAGCGAGGGGATAGCTACGAGCAGTACTTC.

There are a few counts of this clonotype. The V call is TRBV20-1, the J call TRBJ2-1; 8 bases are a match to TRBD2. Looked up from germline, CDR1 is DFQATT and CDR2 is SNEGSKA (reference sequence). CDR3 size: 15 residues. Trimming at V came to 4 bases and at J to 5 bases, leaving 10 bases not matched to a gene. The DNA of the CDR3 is TGCAGTGCTAATCCTAGCGGGCTCCCCAACAATGAGCAGTTCTTC. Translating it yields CSANPSGLPNNEQFF.

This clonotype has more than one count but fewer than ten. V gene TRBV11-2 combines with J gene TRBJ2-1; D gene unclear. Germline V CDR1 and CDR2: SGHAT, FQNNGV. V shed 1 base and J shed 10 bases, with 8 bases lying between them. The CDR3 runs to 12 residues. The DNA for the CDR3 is TGTGCCAGCAGCTTAGCGTTCCGGGAGCAGTTCTTC. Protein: CASSLAFREQFF.